The entry that follows covers one TCR beta chain sequence. These data come from a study of T cell changes during pregnancy in multiple sclerosis. The repertoire was sequenced with immunoSEQ multiplex PCR; TCRdb's copy has only in-frame clones and lacks some. The sample comprises approximately 130,000 clones, 90% to 95% of which are singletons, and under 7% rests with the top ten. The starting material was peripheral blood, obtained before pregnancy. The clonotype comes from a female donor with multiple sclerosis, enrolled in a pregnancy study.

The CDR3 region is CASSLPGVNTEAFF. CDR3 in DNA: TGCGCCAGCAGCTTGCCGGGAGTCAACACTGAAGCTTTCTTT. The chain combines TRBV5-1 with TRBJ1-1; no clear D. From germline, CDR1 is SGHRS and CDR2 YFSETQ. The CDR3 consists of 14 residues. Trimming shortened V by 1 base and J by 2 bases, and 9 bases separated the two germline ends.